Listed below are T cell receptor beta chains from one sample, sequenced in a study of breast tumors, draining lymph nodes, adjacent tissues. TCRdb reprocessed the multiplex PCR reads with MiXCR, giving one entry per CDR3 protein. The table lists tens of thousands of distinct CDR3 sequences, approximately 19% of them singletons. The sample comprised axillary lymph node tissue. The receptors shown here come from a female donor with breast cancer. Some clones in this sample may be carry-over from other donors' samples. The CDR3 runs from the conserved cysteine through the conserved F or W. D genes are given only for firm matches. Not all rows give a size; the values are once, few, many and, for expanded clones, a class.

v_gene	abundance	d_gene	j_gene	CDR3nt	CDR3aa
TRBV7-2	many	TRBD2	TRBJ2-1	TGTGCCAGCAGCTCCCCACAGCGGGGTCTAACTTACAATGAGCAGTTCTTC	CASSSPQRGLTYNEQFF
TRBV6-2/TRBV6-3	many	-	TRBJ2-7	TGTGCCAGCAGTTACCCCCGGGACCCCCAGGAGGAGCAGTACTTC	CASSYPRDPQEEQYF
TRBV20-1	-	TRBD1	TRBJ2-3	TGCAGTGTTTCGGACAGGGGATTAGGGTTAGATGCGCAGTATTTT	CSVSDRGLGLDAQYF
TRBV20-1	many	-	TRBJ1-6	TGCAGTGCTAGAGTGGTGGAAAAGAATTCACCCCTCCACTTT	CSARVVEKNSPLHF
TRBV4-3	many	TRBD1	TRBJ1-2	TGCGCCAGCAGCCAAGAAAGGGCCGGGACAGGGTCTAACTATGGCTACACCTTC	CASSQERAGTGSNYGYTF
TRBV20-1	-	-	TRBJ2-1	TGCAGTGCTCTGACTGGCCCCAAGCAGTTCTTC	CSALTGPKQFF
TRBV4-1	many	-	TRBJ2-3	TGCGCCAGCAGCCAGGGACCGACTAGAAGCACAGATACGCAGTATTTT	CASSQGPTRSTDTQYF
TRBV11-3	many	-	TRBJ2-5	TGTGCCAGCAGCTTAGAGTCCGAAGGAGGATACCTCCAAGAGACCCAGTACTTC	CASSLESEGGYLQETQYF
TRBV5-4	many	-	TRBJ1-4	TGTGCCAGCAGCTTGGCCTTTAATGAAAAACTGTTTTTT	CASSLAFNEKLFF
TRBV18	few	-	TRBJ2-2	TGTGCCAGCTCACCGGACCTGGCCGGGGAGCTGTTTTTT	CASSPDLAGELFF
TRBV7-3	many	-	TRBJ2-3	TGTGCCAGCAGCTACGGGGGCAGTCCAGATACGCAGTATTTT	CASSYGGSPDTQYF
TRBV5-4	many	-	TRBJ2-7	TGTGCCAGCAGCAACCGTAGGGTGTCGCTTAGGGAGTACTTC	CASSNRRVSLREYF
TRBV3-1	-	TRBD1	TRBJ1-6	TGTGCCAGCAGCTCCGGGACAGATAATTCACCCCTCCACTTT	CASSSGTDNSPLHF
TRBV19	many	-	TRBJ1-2	TGTGCCAGTACCCCGCCCGCTAACTATGGCTACACCTTC	CASTPPANYGYTF
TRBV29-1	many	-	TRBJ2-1	TGCAGCGTTGGGTCGAGGGGGGACGTATACAATGAGCAGTTCTTC	CSVGSRGDVYNEQFF
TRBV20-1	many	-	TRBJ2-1	TGCAGTGCTAGAAGCAGGTACAATGAGCAGTTCTTC	CSARSRYNEQFF
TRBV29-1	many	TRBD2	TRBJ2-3	TGCAGCGCTGGCGAATTGGGGACTAGCGGCACAGATACGCAGTATTTT	CSAGELGTSGTDTQYF
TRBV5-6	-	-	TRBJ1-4	TGTGCCAGCGGCGCCCCAGATGGGGGTCCAACTAATGAAAAACTGTTTTTT	CASGAPDGGPTNEKLFF
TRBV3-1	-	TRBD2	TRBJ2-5	TGTGCCAGCAGCCAAAGGACTAGCGGGAGGGCCGGTGAGACCCAGTACTTC	CASSQRTSGRAGETQYF
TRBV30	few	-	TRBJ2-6	TGTGCCGGCAGCGACCCTGGGGCCAACGTCCTGACTTTC	CAGSDPGANVLTF
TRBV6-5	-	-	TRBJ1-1	TGTGCCAGCAGTCCGACAGGCCGGAACACTGAAGCTTTCTTT	CASSPTGRNTEAFF
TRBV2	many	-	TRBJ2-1	TGTGCCAGCAGAGGTAGGGGACACAATGAGCAGTTCTTC	CASRGRGHNEQFF
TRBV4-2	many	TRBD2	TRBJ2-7	TGTGCCAGCAGCCAAGATTCTTCGCCTAGCGGGAGTTACGAGCAGTACTTC	CASSQDSSPSGSYEQYF
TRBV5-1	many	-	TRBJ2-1	TGCGCCAGCAACTTACAGGGAAACAATGAGCAGTTCTTC	CASNLQGNNEQFF
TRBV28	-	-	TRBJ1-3	TGTGCCAGCAGTTTAGTGGGGGCTGGAAACACCATATATTTT	CASSLVGAGNTIYF
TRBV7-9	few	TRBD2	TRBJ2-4	TGTGCCAGCAGCCCTCATGGGGGCGGGGGGGACATTCAGTACTTC	CASSPHGGGGDIQYF
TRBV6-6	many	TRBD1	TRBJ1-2	TGTGCCAGCAGTGCGAGAGGACAGGGGAAATTTAATGGCTACACCTTC	CASSARGQGKFNGYTF
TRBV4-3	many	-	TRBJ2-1	TGCGCCAGCAGCCAAGATTGGTCGGGGAAGCACAATGAGCAGTTCTTC	CASSQDWSGKHNEQFF
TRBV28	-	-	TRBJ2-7	TGTGCCAGCAGGCTGGGACTCGGTGGGCGGGAGCAGTACTTC	CASRLGLGGREQYF
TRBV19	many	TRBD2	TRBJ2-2	TGTGCCAGTAGTCCGGGACTAGCGGGAGCGGGGACCGGGGAGCTGTTTTTT	CASSPGLAGAGTGELFF
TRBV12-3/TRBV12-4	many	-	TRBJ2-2	TGTGCCAGCAGGCGGACGACAGCCACCGGGGAGCTGTTTTTT	CASRRTTATGELFF
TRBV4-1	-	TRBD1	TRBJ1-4	TGCGCCAGCAGCCAAGGGGCTTCAGGGGGACCTAATGAAAAACTGTTTTTT	CASSQGASGGPNEKLFF
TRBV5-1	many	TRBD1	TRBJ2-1	TGCGCCAGCAGCTTCCGGGACAGGTCCTACAATGAGCAGTTCTTC	CASSFRDRSYNEQFF
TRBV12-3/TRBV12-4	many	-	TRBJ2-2	TGTGCCAGCAGTTTAGGGGGGGCTGTTACCGGGGAGCTGTTTTTT	CASSLGGAVTGELFF
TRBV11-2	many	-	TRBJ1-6	TGTGCCAGCAGCTTAGAAGGAGGGAGGACTAATTCACCCCTCCACTTT	CASSLEGGRTNSPLHF
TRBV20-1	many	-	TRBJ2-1	TGCAGTGCAAGGCTAGTGGGTGCTGAGCAGTTCTTC	CSARLVGAEQFF
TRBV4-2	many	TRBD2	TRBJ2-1	TGTGCCAGCAGCCTGGAGGGACTAGCGAACAATGAGCAGTTCTTC	CASSLEGLANNEQFF
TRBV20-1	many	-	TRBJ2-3	TGCAGTGCTAGAGACCGGTCCCCCGATACGCAGTATTTT	CSARDRSPDTQYF
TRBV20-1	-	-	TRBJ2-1	TGCAGTGCTAGAGAGGAGCATCTCAGGGGCTCCTACAATGAGCAGTTCTTC	CSAREEHLRGSYNEQFF
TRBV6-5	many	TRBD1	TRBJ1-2	TGTGCCAGCAGTTACCGCATACTAACAGGGGGCAACTATGGCTACACCTTC	CASSYRILTGGNYGYTF
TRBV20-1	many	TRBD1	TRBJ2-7	TGCAGTGCTGGGGGACAGGGGGATTCCTACGAGCAGTACTTC	CSAGGQGDSYEQYF
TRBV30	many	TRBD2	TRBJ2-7	TGTGCCTGGAGCACGACTAGCGGTCCCTACGAGCAGTACTTC	CAWSTTSGPYEQYF
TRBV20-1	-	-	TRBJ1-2	TGCAGTGCTAGAGGGGGGGGGGGGCCATACTATGGCTACACCTTC	CSARGGGGPYYGYTF
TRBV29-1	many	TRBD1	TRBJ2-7	TGCAGCGTGGCCCTCGGACAGGGTATTACCTACGAGCAGTACTTC	CSVALGQGITYEQYF
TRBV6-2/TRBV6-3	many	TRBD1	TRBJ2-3	TGTGCCAGCAGTTATTGGACAGGGGAGACAGATACGCAGTATTTT	CASSYWTGETDTQYF
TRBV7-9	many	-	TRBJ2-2	TGTGCCAGCAGCATTACCACCGGGGAGCTGTTTTTT	CASSITTGELFF
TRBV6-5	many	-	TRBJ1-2	TGTGCCAGCAGTTACTCGCTCAGGGCCTATGGCTACACCTTC	CASSYSLRAYGYTF
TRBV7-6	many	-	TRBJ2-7	TGTGCCAGCAGCCAAACTCCCTCCTACGAGCAGTACTTC	CASSQTPSYEQYF
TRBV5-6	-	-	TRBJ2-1	TGTGCCAGCACCCATTACACGGGGGTGACCTACAGTGTGCAGTTCTTC	CASTHYTGVTYSVQFF
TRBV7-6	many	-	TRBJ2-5	TGTGCCAGCAGCTTTAGGGAGACCCAGTACTTC	CASSFRETQYF
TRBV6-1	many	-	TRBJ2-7	TGTGCCAGCAGTGAAACTCAAGGGAGCGCCTACGAGCAGTACTTC	CASSETQGSAYEQYF
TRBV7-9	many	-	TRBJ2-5	TGTGCCAGCAGCTTAGACCCGGATCCAGTTGGGGAGACCCAGTACTTC	CASSLDPDPVGETQYF
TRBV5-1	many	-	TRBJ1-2	TGCGCCAGCAGCTTGGGCAGGGGTGCCGACTATGGCTACACCTTC	CASSLGRGADYGYTF
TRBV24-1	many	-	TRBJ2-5	TGTGCCACCAGTGGGTATTTAGTGGGGGGTGAGGAGACCCAGTACTTC	CATSGYLVGGEETQYF